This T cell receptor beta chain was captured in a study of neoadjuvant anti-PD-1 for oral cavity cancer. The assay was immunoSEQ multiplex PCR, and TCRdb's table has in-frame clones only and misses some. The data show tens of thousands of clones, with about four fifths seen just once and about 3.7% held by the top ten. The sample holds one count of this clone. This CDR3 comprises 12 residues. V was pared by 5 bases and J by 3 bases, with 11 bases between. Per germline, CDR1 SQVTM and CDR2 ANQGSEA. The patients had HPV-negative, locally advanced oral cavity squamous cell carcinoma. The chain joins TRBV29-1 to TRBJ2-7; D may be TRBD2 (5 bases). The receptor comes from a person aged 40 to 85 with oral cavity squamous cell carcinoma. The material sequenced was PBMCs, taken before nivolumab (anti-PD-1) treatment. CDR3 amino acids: CSVRFRGYEQYF. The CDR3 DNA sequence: TGCAGCGTTCGATTTCGGGGCTACGAGCAGTACTTC.